The 14 T cell receptor beta chains below come from one sample, sequenced in a study of blood T cell repertoires in COVID-19. Here immunoSEQ multiplex PCR was the method, and the copy in TCRdb shows in-frame clones only, minus some. The repertoire consists of a few hundred thousand clones, with 80% to 90% occurring once and the leading ten covering just under 9%. Specimen: PBMCs or T cells enriched from blood (not recorded which). Receptor source: a young woman who had recovered from COVID-19.

The chain uses TRBV6-5 and TRBJ1-1, with D hard to call. Trimming took 2 bases from V and 6 from J, leaving 4 bases between them. CDR1 and CDR2 (germline): MNHEY, SVGAGI. This CDR3 region has 11 residues. CDR3 sequence (DNA): TGTGCCAGCAGTTACGAGGCTGAAGCTTTCTTT. Protein product: CASSYEAEAFF.

The V call is TRBV7-9, the J call TRBJ2-7, with TRBD1 matching 8 bases. Germline CDR1 is SEHNR and CDR2 is FQNEAQ (reference sequence). The CDR3 spans 13 residues. J gave up 4 bases and V 5 bases, and 4 bases lay outside the gene matches. The CDR3 loop is CASSRDRSYEQYF. CDR3 coding DNA: TGTGCCAGCAGCCGGGACAGGTCGTACGAGCAGTACTTC.

This chain uses TRBV7-3 with TRBJ1-2, with D perhaps TRBD1 (5 bases). Trimming removed 1 base from V and 2 bases from J, with 8 bases in between. The V gene's germline CDR1 is SGHTA and CDR2 FQGTGA. The CDR3 totals 14 residues. This CDR3 reads CASSLSAGNYGYTF. Here the CDR3 DNA reads TGTGCCAGCAGCTTAAGTGCAGGGAACTATGGCTACACCTTC.

The rearrangement links TRBV9 to TRBJ2-1, with 10 bases aligning to TRBD2. The junction had 11 bases not matched to a gene; V was cut back by 0 bases and J by 14 bases. This CDR3 region has 15 residues. Germline values: CDR1 SGDLS, CDR2 YYNGEE. CDR3 coding DNA: TGTGCCAGCAGCGTAGACCCTAGCGGGGGTCGAGAGGAGTTCTTC. This translates into CASSVDPSGGREEFF.

The chain has TRBV30 and TRBJ2-5; D may be TRBD2 (6 bases). The V gene's germline CDR1 is GTSNPN and CDR2 SVGIG (reference sequence). The length of the CDR3 is 13 residues. Trimming stripped 2 bases from V and 5 bases from J, with 12 bases between. The CDR3 nucleotides are TGTGCCTGGAGTATGGGGGGTGGGGAGACCCAGTACTTC. This codes for CAWSMGGGETQYF. Together with reference TRBV30 and TRBJ2-5, the CDR3 gives the full variable domain: SQTIHQWPATLVQPVGSPLSLECTVEGTSNPNLYWYRQAAGRGLQLLFYSVGIGQISSEVPQNLSASRPQDRQFILSSKKLLLSDSGFYLCAWSMGGGETQYFGPGTRLLVL.

CDR3 amino acids: CASSQDRRQGATNEKLFF. CDR3 bases: TGCGCCAGCAGCCAAGATCGACGACAGGGGGCAACTAATGAAAAACTGTTTTTT. This chain joins TRBV4-1 and TRBJ1-4; TRBD1 matches at 9 bases. The germline V gene encodes CDR1 MGHRA and CDR2 YSYEKL. J lost 0 bases, V lost 0 bases, and 5 bases had no gene match. CDR3 length equals 18 residues.

The chain recombines TRBV6-5 with TRBJ2-1; TRBD1 matches at 7 bases. The ends lost 5 bases at V and 4 bases at J; junction bases unmatched: 8. Germline CDR1 is MNHEY and CDR2 is SVGAGI. The CDR3 runs 15 residues. The CDR3 DNA is TGTGCCAGCAGTCGCCAAGGGGGCGCGTACAATGAGCAGTTCTTC. Translation: CASSRQGGAYNEQFF.

The chain employs TRBV7-2 and TRBJ1-3; D unresolved. V was shortened by 5 bases and J by 3 bases, with 11 bases between the two germline ends. Germline-derived CDR1 and CDR2 are SGHTA and FQGNSA. The CDR3 contains 14 residues. CDR3 region: CASSQVGGGNTIYF. Written as DNA, the CDR3 is TGTGCCAGCAGCCAGGTCGGTGGTGGAAACACCATATATTTT.

The chain couples TRBV3-1 (or the pseudogene TRBV3-2) to TRBJ1-2; TRBD1 aligns across 9 bases. The CDR3 extends over 15 amino acids. Trimming cost V 5 bases and J 4 bases; bases outside gene matches: 8. Germline CDR1 reads LGHDT; CDR2 reads YNNKEL (reference sequence). The CDR3 DNA sequence: TGTGCCAGCAGCTGGGGGGACAGGGCACCCTATGGCTACACCTTC. Protein: CASSWGDRAPYGYTF.

This chain joins TRBV30 and TRBJ1-1, with no clear D. The germline V and J ends were trimmed by 0 bases and 3 bases, with 14 bases remaining between them. The CDR3 runs to 15 residues. Germline values: CDR1 GTSNPN, CDR2 SVGIG (reference sequence). CDR3 sequence: CAWSVLRGFYTEAFF. The DNA for the CDR3 is TGTGCCTGGAGTGTACTGAGAGGTTTTTACACTGAAGCTTTCTTT.

This chain connects TRBV5-1 to TRBJ1-1; 9 nucleotides line up with TRBD1. V was pared by 0 bases and J by 1 base, with 7 bases of the junction left unmatched. Germline-derived CDR1 and CDR2 are SGHRS and YFSETQ. This CDR3 spans 17 amino acids. The CDR3 protein is CASSLDTATGGNTEAFF. The DNA for the CDR3 is TGCGCCAGCAGCTTGGATACAGCGACAGGGGGGAACACTGAAGCTTTCTTT.

The chain uses TRBV7-2 and TRBJ2-7; 9 nucleotides line up with TRBD2. CDR3 length: 15 residues. Germline trimming cut 1 base from V and 4 bases from J; bases unmatched to any gene: 5. Germline V gene lookup returns CDR1 SGHTA and CDR2 FQGNSA. The CDR3 nucleotides read TGTGCCAGCAGCTTAGTTAATCTAGCGGGATACGAGCAGTACTTC. It translates to CASSLVNLAGYEQYF.

The chain carries TRBV9 and TRBJ1-1; 9 nucleotides agree with TRBD1. Trimming cost V 4 bases and J 4 bases; bases outside gene matches: 8. The CDR3 contains 15 residues. Germline V lookup: CDR1 SGDLS, CDR2 YYNGEE. DNA of the CDR3: TGTGCCAGCAGCCCTTGGGGACAGGGCGGCACTGAAGCTTTCTTT. Translating gives CASSPWGQGGTEAFF.

This rearrangement joins TRBV19 to TRBJ2-7, with D perhaps TRBD2 (6 bases). Per the germline V gene, CDR1 is LNHDA and CDR2 is SQIVND (reference sequence). V gave up 5 bases and J gave up 0 bases, with 14 bases separating them. CDR3 size: 15 residues. The CDR3 is CASSAGTHSSYEQYF. DNA for the CDR3: TGTGCCAGTAGTGCCGGGACTCATAGCTCCTACGAGCAGTACTTC.